Below are 29 T cell receptor beta chains sequenced from a single sample in a study of T-cell memory formation after mild COVID-19. From the 5' RACE reads, TCRdb called clonotypes with MiXCR, one entry per CDR3 protein. This table has hundreds of thousands of distinct CDR3 sequences, around a quarter appearing once. Sequencing used PBMCs or a T cell subset sorted from them (not recorded which). The origin of the receptors is an adult woman who had mild COVID-19 (a few samples of this study predate the infection). Cell type and time point are not known.

CDR3 in DNA: TGTGCCAGCAGTTACTCGGCACCGATGAACACTGAAGCTTTCTTT. This encodes CASSYSAPMNTEAFF. This chain links TRBV6-5 with TRBJ1-1; D ambiguous. Germline CDR1 is MNHEY and CDR2 is SVGAGI. CDR3 length: 15 amino acids. V shed 0 bases and J shed 0 bases, with 8 bases lying between them.

This clonotype was detected only a few times. V usage is TRBV7-9 and J usage is TRBJ2-3; TRBD2 aligns across 7 bases. CDR3 size: 15 residues. Looked up from germline, CDR1 is SEHNR and CDR2 is FQNEAQ (reference sequence). Trimming removed 1 base from V and 4 bases from J; junction bases left unmatched: 5. The CDR3 sequence is CASSLVGGRSDTQYF. CDR3 sequence (DNA): TGTGCCAGCAGCTTAGTAGGCGGGAGATCAGATACGCAGTATTTT.

This clonotype has a handful of counts. The V and J genes are TRBV27 and TRBJ2-3; 10 nucleotides line up with TRBD2. This CDR3 is 15 amino acids long. V shed 7 bases, J shed 5 bases, and the junction held 9 bases outside the gene matches. Germline CDR1 reads MNHEY; CDR2 reads SMNVEV (reference sequence). CDR3 sequence: CASNPQLAGVDTQYF. DNA of the CDR3: TGTGCCAGCAACCCCCAGCTAGCGGGGGTAGATACGCAGTATTTT.

This rearrangement joins TRBV7-6 to TRBJ2-1; possibly TRBD1 for D (6 bases). Trimming took 0 bases from V and 5 from J, leaving 11 bases between them. The germline gives CDR1 SGHVS, CDR2 FNYEAQ. The CDR3 is made up of 15 amino acids. CDR3 nucleotides: TGTGCCAGCAGCTTAGCGGACAGAACTCACAATGAGCAGTTCTTC. It is translated as CASSLADRTHNEQFF. Together with reference TRBV7-6 and TRBJ2-1, the CDR3 gives the full variable domain: GAGVSQSPRYKVTKRGQDVALRCDPISGHVSLYWYRQALGQGPEFLTYFNYEAQQDKSGLPNDRFSAERPEGSISTLTIQRTEQRDSAMYRCASSLADRTHNEQFFGPGTRLTVL.

This clonotype was seen a handful of times. CDR3 in amino acids: CASNFRTQTADTQYF. The CDR3 DNA is TGTGCCAGCAATTTTAGGACCCAGACGGCAGATACGCAGTATTTT. This chain joins TRBV12-3 or TRBV12-4 and TRBJ2-3, with D hard to call. Trimming shortened V by 7 bases and J by 4 bases, and 18 bases separated the two germline ends. The CDR3 covers 15 residues.

The sample holds many counts of this clonotype. V usage is TRBV5-1 and J usage is TRBJ2-1; D is undetermined. Germline assignment: CDR1 SGHRS and CDR2 YFSETQ. This CDR3 has 16 residues. The V end was cut by 0 bases, the J end by 0 bases, with 10 bases between. In DNA form, the CDR3 reads TGCGCCAGCAGCTTGGAGCAGGTTAGCTCCTACAATGAGCAGTTCTTC. Encoded protein: CASSLEQVSSYNEQFF.

The V and J genes are TRBV7-2 and TRBJ1-4; D is unclear. This CDR3 contains 12 residues. The germline CDR1 and CDR2 sequences are SGHTA and FQGNSA. V lost 5 bases to trimming and J lost 5 bases, with 6 bases between them. The chain's CDR3 is CASSRQNEKLFF. Here the CDR3 DNA reads TGTGCCAGCAGCCGCCAAAATGAAAAACTGTTTTTT. The entire variable domain, with the rest obtained from reference TRBV7-2 and TRBJ1-4, is as follows: GAGVSQSPSNKVTEKGKDVELRCDPISGHTALYWYRQSLGQGLEFLIYFQGNSAPDKSGLPSDRFSAERTGGSVSTLTIQRTQQEDSAVYLCASSRQNEKLFFGSGTQLSVL.

This clonotype has ten or more counts. V usage is TRBV5-4 and J usage is TRBJ2-3, with D possibly called TRBD1 or TRBD2 (5 bases each). The CDR3 extends over 13 amino acids. V lost 3 bases and J 4 bases, leaving 9 bases between the germline ends. Looked up from germline, CDR1 is SGHNT and CDR2 is YYREEE (reference sequence). CDR3 in DNA: TGTGCCAGCAGCTCGGGACGCGCAGATACGCAGTATTTT. Translating it yields CASSSGRADTQYF.

This sequence joins TRBV11-3 and TRBJ2-1; D may match TRBD1 or TRBD2 (5 bases each). The CDR3 runs to 17 residues. Trimming left V 8 bases short and J 3 bases short, with 23 bases between. The V gene's germline CDR1 is SGHNT and CDR2 YENEEA. The chain's CDR3 is CASRSRGSHPDYNEQFF. The CDR3 DNA is TGTGCCAGCCGGTCCCGGGGCTCGCACCCGGACTACAATGAGCAGTTCTTC.

The CDR3 is CASSFHLGDTQYF. The CDR3 DNA follows: TGCGCCAGCAGCTTTCATCTGGGAGATACGCAGTATTTT. J is TRBJ2-3 and V is TRBV5-1; D gene ambiguous. V was clipped by 2 bases and J by 5 bases, with 9 bases between them. The CDR3 loop spans 13 amino acids. Germline loops: CDR1 SGHRS, CDR2 YFSETQ.

This clonotype showed up just a few times. V is TRBV5-1 and J is TRBJ2-2; D possibly uses TRBD1 or TRBD2 (5 bases each). This CDR3 contains 15 residues. V shed 4 bases and J shed 5 bases, with 15 bases lying between them. Germline CDR1 and CDR2: SGHRS and YFSETQ. CDR3 DNA: TGCGCCAGCAGCGACGGGGCCTCGAGGACCGGGGAGCTGTTTTTT. It specifies CASSDGASRTGELFF.

This clonotype was counted between two and nine times. The chain carries TRBV7-9 and TRBJ1-4, with D hard to call. There are 11 residues in the CDR3. V was trimmed by 2 bases and J by 8 bases, leaving 3 bases between them. Germline CDR1 reads SEHNR; CDR2 reads FQNEAQ (reference sequence). The CDR3 nucleotides are TGTGCCAGCAGCTTATACGAAAAACTGTTTTTT. Translated, it gives CASSLYEKLFF.

In its sample, this clonotype was seen a few times. This chain uses TRBV7-9 with TRBJ2-7; TRBD2 matches 9 bases. The ends lost 1 base at V and 6 bases at J; junction bases unmatched: 4. The CDR3 is 14 residues long. Germline values: CDR1 SEHNR, CDR2 FQNEAQ (reference sequence). Here the CDR3 reads CASSLVAGVSEQYF. The CDR3 nucleotides read TGTGCCAGCAGCTTAGTAGCGGGAGTAAGCGAGCAGTACTTC.

This clonotype showed up just a few times. The V call is TRBV9, the J call TRBJ1-2; D gene unclear. V was pared by 0 bases and J by 6 bases, with 6 bases between. The CDR3 has 12 amino acids. In germline, CDR1 is SGDLS, CDR2 YYNGEE. The CDR3 nucleotides are TGTGCCAGCAGCGTAGGAGGCAATGGCTACACCTTC. Its translation is CASSVGGNGYTF.

V gene TRBV12-3 or TRBV12-4 combines with J gene TRBJ1-4; D uncertain. This CDR3 region has 17 residues. V gave up 5 bases and J gave up 3 bases, with 19 bases separating them. The CDR3 loop reads CASSPRPGQAPNEKLFF. CDR3 bases: TGTGCCAGCAGTCCCCGCCCCGGGCAGGCGCCTAATGAAAAACTGTTTTTT.

This chain uses TRBV20-1 with TRBJ2-1; D remains ambiguous. Trimming took 0 bases from V and 5 from J, leaving 20 bases between them. This CDR3 is built from 17 residues. Germline loops: CDR1 DFQATT, CDR2 SNEGSKA (reference sequence). The CDR3 coding sequence is TGCAGTGCTAGAGACCGGATTGCGGCAGGCAGAAACAATGAGCAGTTCTTC. Encoded protein: CSARDRIAAGRNNEQFF.

This clonotype was counted only a few times. V usage is TRBV20-1 and J usage is TRBJ2-7; no firm D call. This CDR3 is built from 11 residues. V dropped 5 bases and J dropped 3 bases, with 8 bases sitting between them. Germline V gene data show CDR1 as DFQATT and CDR2 as SNEGSKA (reference sequence). As DNA, the CDR3 is TGCAGTGCTCAGGCGCTCTACGAGCAGTACTTC. Amino acids: CSAQALYEQYF.

V gene TRBV5-1 combines with J gene TRBJ2-1, with 7 positions matching TRBD2. J gave up 6 bases and V 6 bases, and 9 bases lay outside the gene matches. From germline, CDR1 is SGHRS and CDR2 YFSETQ. CDR3 length equals 14 residues. CDR3 sequence reads: CASTPGGFSNEQFF. Here the CDR3 DNA reads TGCGCCAGCACACCGGGGGGATTTAGCAATGAGCAGTTCTTC.

The rearrangement links TRBV7-9 to TRBJ1-3; TRBD1 agrees at 7 bases. Germline-derived CDR1 and CDR2 are SEHNR and FQNEAQ (reference sequence). V trimming: 6 bases; J trimming: 7 bases; junction bases outside the gene matches: 9. The CDR3 length is 14 residues. In nucleotides, the CDR3 is TGTGCCAGCAGTCCGAGACAGGGTGGTAACACCATATATTTT. It translates to CASSPRQGGNTIYF.

DNA for the CDR3: TGTGCCAGCTCACCATGGCCCTCAGGGGTAAAAAACATTCAGTACTTC. Translating gives CASSPWPSGVKNIQYF. The genes are TRBV18 and TRBJ2-4; tentative D call: TRBD1 (6 bases). The CDR3 totals 16 residues. CDR1 and CDR2 (germline): KGHSH, LQKENI. V lost 2 bases and J lost 4, with 15 bases in between.

In this sample, this clonotype turned up a few times. CDR3 residues: CASSQGQGQPQHF. CDR3 nucleotides: TGTGCCAGCAGCCAGGGGCAGGGTCAGCCCCAGCATTTT. This chain connects TRBV7-7 to TRBJ1-5; possibly TRBD1 for D (6 bases). Germline CDR1 and CDR2: SSHAT and FNYEAQ (reference sequence). The CDR3 is made up of 13 amino acids. The V gene lost 5 bases and the J gene lost 6 bases, with 11 bases spanning the gap.

This clonotype showed up just a few times. This chain uses TRBV7-9 with TRBJ2-1, with D unresolved. Trimming pared 3 bases from V and 10 bases from J, leaving 7 bases between. CDR1 is SEHNR, CDR2 FQNEAQ, per germline (reference sequence). CDR3 length: 11 amino acids. Here the CDR3 reads CASSFPKEQFF. CDR3 bases: TGTGCCAGCAGCTTCCCTAAGGAGCAGTTCTTC.

This clonotype has a handful of counts. The V and J genes are TRBV9 and TRBJ1-1, with D tentatively TRBD1 (6 bases). The CDR3 runs to 15 residues. Trimming left V 4 bases short and J 7 bases short, with 20 bases between. The V gene's germline CDR1 is SGDLS and CDR2 YYNGEE. This CDR3 is CASSTEGDLRSEAFF. As DNA, the CDR3 is TGTGCCAGCAGCACCGAGGGGGACTTAAGGAGTGAAGCTTTCTTT.

This clonotype was detected only a few times. This chain connects TRBV5-1 to TRBJ2-1; the D gene is possibly TRBD1 (6 bases). Germline CDR1 SGHRS, CDR2 YFSETQ. With 6 bases removed from V and 3 bases from J, the gap between germline ends came to 10 bases. The CDR3 spans 13 residues. The CDR3: CASKGQSYNEQFF. The DNA for the CDR3 is TGCGCCAGCAAAGGACAGAGCTACAATGAGCAGTTCTTC.

The table lists this clonotype with many counts. The genes are TRBV5-1 and TRBJ2-7; maybe TRBD2 (5 bases). The CDR3 contains 13 residues. Trimming left V 0 bases short and J 4 bases short, with 8 bases between. Germline-derived CDR1 and CDR2 are SGHRS and YFSETQ. Written as DNA, the CDR3 is TGCGCCAGCAGCTTGGAAACGGGGTACGAGCAGTACTTC. It codes for CASSLETGYEQYF.

The chain carries TRBV14 and TRBJ2-2; 8 positions match TRBD2. Germline V gene lookup returns CDR1 SGHDN and CDR2 FVKESK. The trim removed 0 bases at V and 0 bases at J, leaving 3 bases unmatched. The CDR3 spans 17 residues. The CDR3: CASSQDQLAANTGELFF. The CDR3 DNA follows: TGTGCCAGCAGCCAAGATCAACTAGCGGCGAACACCGGGGAGCTGTTTTTT.

The V gene is TRBV7-9, the J gene TRBJ1-6; TRBD1 is a possible D gene (5 bases). CDR3 length: 17 residues. Trimming took off 5 bases at V and 4 bases at J, with 18 bases between the two ends. Germline CDR1 and CDR2: SEHNR and FQNEAQ (reference sequence). DNA for the CDR3: TGTGCCAGCAGCCAGGGTTCGAAAGGGGATTATAATTCACCCCTCCACTTT. It yields the protein CASSQGSKGDYNSPLHF.

The table lists this clonotype with a few counts. The V and J genes are TRBV23-1 and TRBJ1-1; D uncertain. TRBV23-1 is reported as an ORF; its role is uncertain. The CDR3 is made up of 14 amino acids. V was pared by 3 bases and J by 1 base, with 9 bases between. This CDR3 is CASSQGVENTEAFF. CDR3 DNA sequence: TGCGCCAGCAGTCAGGGTGTCGAGAACACTGAAGCTTTCTTT.

This clonotype was observed a few times. CDR3 amino acids: CASSQVTSGGPIGTQYF. CDR3 in DNA: TGCGCCAGCAGCCAAGTTACTAGCGGGGGTCCAATCGGGACGCAGTATTTT. The rearrangement joins TRBV4-3 to TRBJ2-3, with TRBD2 matching over 11 bases. With 1 base clipped from V and 9 bases from J, the junction kept 12 bases outside the gene matches. CDR1 is LGHNA, CDR2 YSLEER, per germline. The CDR3 consists of 17 residues.